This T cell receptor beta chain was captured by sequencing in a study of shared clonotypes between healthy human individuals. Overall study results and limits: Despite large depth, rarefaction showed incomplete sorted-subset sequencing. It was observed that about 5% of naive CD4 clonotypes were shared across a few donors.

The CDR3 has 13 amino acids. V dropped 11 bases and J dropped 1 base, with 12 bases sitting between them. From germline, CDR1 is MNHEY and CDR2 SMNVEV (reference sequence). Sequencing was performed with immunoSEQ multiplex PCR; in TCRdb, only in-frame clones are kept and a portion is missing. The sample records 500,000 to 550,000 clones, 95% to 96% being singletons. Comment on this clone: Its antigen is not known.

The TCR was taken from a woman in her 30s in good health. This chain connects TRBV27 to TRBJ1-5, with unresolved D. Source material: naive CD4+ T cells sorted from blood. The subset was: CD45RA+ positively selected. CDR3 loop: CAGYPGSNQPQHF. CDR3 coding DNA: TGTGCCGGATACCCTGGGAGCAATCAGCCCCAGCATTTT.